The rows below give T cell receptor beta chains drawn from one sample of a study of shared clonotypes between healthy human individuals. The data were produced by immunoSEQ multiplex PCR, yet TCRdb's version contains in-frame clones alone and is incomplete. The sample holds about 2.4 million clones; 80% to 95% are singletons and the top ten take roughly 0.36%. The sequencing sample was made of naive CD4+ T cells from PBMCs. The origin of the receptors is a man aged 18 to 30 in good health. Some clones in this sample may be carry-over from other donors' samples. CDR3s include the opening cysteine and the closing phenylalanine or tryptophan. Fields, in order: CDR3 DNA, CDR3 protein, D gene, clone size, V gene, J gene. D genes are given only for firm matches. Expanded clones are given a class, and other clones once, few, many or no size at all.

TGTGCCAGCAGTCCGATTTGGACTAGCGGGATGACCCAGTACTTC,CASSPIWTSGMTQYF,TRBD2,-,TRBV27,TRBJ2-5
TGTGCCAGCGGGGGCTTATATGTTGGCTACACCTTC,CASGGLYVGYTF,-,once,TRBV6-5,TRBJ1-2
TGCAGCGTTGGGCATCGGTCCTACGAGCAGTACTTC,CSVGHRSYEQYF,-,-,TRBV29-1,TRBJ2-7
TGTGCCAGCAGCCCTAACCCCTTCGGGACAAGCAATCAGCCCCAGCATTTT,CASSPNPFGTSNQPQHF,-,-,TRBV28,TRBJ1-5
TGTGCCAGCAGCCTGCTGGGAGTCTCCTACGAGCAGTACTTC,CASSLLGVSYEQYF,-,-,TRBV11-2,TRBJ2-7
TGTGCCTGGAGTGTAGTAACCGGGTCTGGTGCAGATACGCAGTATTTT,CAWSVVTGSGADTQYF,-,-,TRBV30,TRBJ2-3
TGTGCCAGTGGGACTAGCGGAGGTATCTCCTACGAGCAGTACTTC,CASGTSGGISYEQYF,TRBD2,-,TRBV6-5,TRBJ2-7
TGTGCCAGCAGGGGCCCGGACAGTCCCTATGGCTACACCTTC,CASRGPDSPYGYTF,-,-,TRBV7-2,TRBJ1-2
TGTGCCAGCCGATCGACCGGGAGGTCTGGAAACACCATATATTTT,CASRSTGRSGNTIYF,-,-,TRBV27,TRBJ1-3
TGCGCCAGCAGCCGACCCCTAGAGACTGGAGCCTACAATGAGCAGTTCTTC,CASSRPLETGAYNEQFF,-,-,TRBV4-1,TRBJ2-1
TGTGCCAGCAGGACTAGCATAGGACAGGGGACCTACAATGAGCAGTTCTTC,CASRTSIGQGTYNEQFF,TRBD1,-,TRBV28,TRBJ2-1
TGTGCCAGCAGCCTGAGCAATCCCCCGCCGTTTTACGAGCAGTACTTC,CASSLSNPPPFYEQYF,-,-,TRBV27,TRBJ2-7
TGTGCCAGCAGCCTCACTAGCGGGAGGCTGGCAGATACGCAGTATTTT,CASSLTSGRLADTQYF,TRBD2,-,TRBV9,TRBJ2-3
TGTGCCAGCTCACCAGGCTCAGGGTCCTACGAGCAGTACTTC,CASSPGSGSYEQYF,-,-,TRBV18,TRBJ2-7
TGTGCCAGCAGCTTAGCGAGGGGGCCGCACACCTTC,CASSLARGPHTF,TRBD1,-,TRBV7-2,TRBJ1-2
TGTGCCAGCAGTGATAGGAGGGGACCCTATGGCTACACCTTC,CASSDRRGPYGYTF,-,-,TRBV2,TRBJ1-2
TGTGCCAGCAGTCGCCGGTTGGAGGCTGGAAACACCATATATTTT,CASSRRLEAGNTIYF,-,-,TRBV6-6,TRBJ1-3
TGTGCCAGCAGCTTAGCGGGGGCCCAGCGTGAGCAGTTCTTC,CASSLAGAQREQFF,-,-,TRBV7-2,TRBJ2-1
TGCGCCAGCAGCTTGGTGGGAGGCTATGGCTACACCTTC,CASSLVGGYGYTF,-,-,TRBV5-1,TRBJ1-2
TGTGCCAGCAGCTTGGAGGCGGGCAGGAGCTATGGCTACACCTTC,CASSLEAGRSYGYTF,-,-,TRBV5-6,TRBJ1-2
TGTGCCAGCATGGATGTAGGGAGTCCGGAGACCCAGTACTTC,CASMDVGSPETQYF,-,-,TRBV28,TRBJ2-5
TGTGCCAGCAGTGAAACGGGGAGGTCAGGGACCCAGTACTTC,CASSETGRSGTQYF,-,-,TRBV2,TRBJ2-5
TGTGCCAGCAGCTTAGGGCAGGGAAAGGGGCAGTACTTC,CASSLGQGKGQYF,-,-,TRBV7-8,TRBJ2-7
TGTGCCAGTAGTATAGATCTGGGGGCCTTAACGGGCGAGCAGTACTTC,CASSIDLGALTGEQYF,-,-,TRBV19,TRBJ2-7
TGTGCCAGCAGTCTCCCGGGGGACCGGGAGACCCAGTACTTC,CASSLPGDRETQYF,-,-,TRBV6-5,TRBJ2-5
TGTGCCAGCAGCGGGAGTGGGGCTAGCGGGAGGACAGATACGCAGTATTTT,CASSGSGASGRTDTQYF,TRBD2,once,TRBV5-4,TRBJ2-3
TGTGCCAGCGAGGGGGGAGACGTTAGGGGCAATCAGCCCCAGCATTTT,CASEGGDVRGNQPQHF,-,-,TRBV2,TRBJ1-5
TGTGCCAGCAGTCGGACTAGCGGGAGCCCTATCTACGAGCAGTACTTC,CASSRTSGSPIYEQYF,TRBD2,-,TRBV11-2,TRBJ2-7
TGCAGCGTTGTCGGGCCGATGAACACTGAAGCTTTCTTT,CSVVGPMNTEAFF,-,-,TRBV29-1,TRBJ1-1
TGTGCCAGCAGACCTGAAACCTACGAGCAGTACTTC,CASRPETYEQYF,-,-,TRBV7-9,TRBJ2-7
TGTGCCAGCAGCTTAGCTTGGGGGAACACTGAAGCTTTCTTT,CASSLAWGNTEAFF,-,-,TRBV7-9,TRBJ1-1
TGTGCCAGCACACGTGACGTCCTGAACACTGAAGCTTTCTTT,CASTRDVLNTEAFF,-,-,TRBV7-2,TRBJ1-1
TGCAGCGTTGAAGATGAGGCGGGCTACACCTTC,CSVEDEAGYTF,-,-,TRBV29-1,TRBJ1-2
TGTGCCAGCAGTTATGGGGGTGGAGAAAAACTGTTTTTT,CASSYGGGEKLFF,-,once,TRBV28,TRBJ1-4
TGTGCCAGCAGTTCCCTAGCGGGAGTCTCCTACAATGAGCAGTTCTTC,CASSSLAGVSYNEQFF,TRBD2,once,TRBV28,TRBJ2-1
TGTGCCAGCAGCCCAAGTTTCAAAATCGCAGATACGCAGTATTTT,CASSPSFKIADTQYF,-,-,TRBV11-3,TRBJ2-3
TGTGCCAGCATGGTATCTGGGGGGGTCAATCAGCCCCAGCATTTT,CASMVSGGVNQPQHF,-,-,TRBV2,TRBJ1-5
TGTGCCAGCAGCAGGACTAGCGGCACCTACGAGCAGTACTTC,CASSRTSGTYEQYF,TRBD2,-,TRBV28,TRBJ2-7
TGTGCCAGCAGTTTAGGGGGGGCTTTCACCTTC,CASSLGGAFTF,-,few,TRBV27,TRBJ1-2
TGTGCCAGCAGCTTCGTAGGGGGAAGCAATCAGCCCCAGCATTTT,CASSFVGGSNQPQHF,-,-,TRBV5-5,TRBJ1-5
TGCGCCAGCAGCCAACCCGGTAACAGTTTAAACACTGAAGCTTTCTTT,CASSQPGNSLNTEAFF,-,-,TRBV4-1,TRBJ1-1
TGTGCCAGCAGCCCCTTTTCGTTGAACACTGAAGCTTTCTTT,CASSPFSLNTEAFF,-,-,TRBV7-9,TRBJ1-1
TGTGCCAGCAGCCCCCGGGACAATCACTTTCCTACGCAGTATTTT,CASSPRDNHFPTQYF,-,-,TRBV7-2,TRBJ2-3
TGTGCCAGCAGTCCTACACCGGAGACCCAGTACTTC,CASSPTPETQYF,-,-,TRBV6-5,TRBJ2-5
TGCGCCAGCAGCCAACTACCGACACCATCGGGTGGCTACACCTTC,CASSQLPTPSGGYTF,-,-,TRBV4-1,TRBJ1-2
TGTGCCAGCAGTGGGGGTTTAGTGGAGCCCCAGCATTTT,CASSGGLVEPQHF,-,-,TRBV6-1,TRBJ1-5
TGTGCCAGTATCTCAGGGAATGGTCAGCCCCAGCATTTT,CASISGNGQPQHF,-,-,TRBV6-4,TRBJ1-5
TGTGCCTGGAAGCGTGGGGGAGGCCCCTACAATGAGCAGTTCTTC,CAWKRGGGPYNEQFF,-,once,TRBV30,TRBJ2-1
TGTGCCAGCAGCCTGCGGATGAACACTGAAGCTTTCTTT,CASSLRMNTEAFF,-,once,TRBV11-3,TRBJ1-1
TGTGCCAGCAGTGATGTAAACATTCAGTACTTC,CASSDVNIQYF,-,-,TRBV25-1,TRBJ2-4
TGCGCCAGCAGCTTTAGCGGGCGCACGCAGTATTTT,CASSFSGRTQYF,TRBD2,-,TRBV5-1,TRBJ2-3
TGTGCCAGCAGCGTAGATGGGACAGCAATTTATGGCTACACCTTC,CASSVDGTAIYGYTF,TRBD1,-,TRBV9,TRBJ1-2